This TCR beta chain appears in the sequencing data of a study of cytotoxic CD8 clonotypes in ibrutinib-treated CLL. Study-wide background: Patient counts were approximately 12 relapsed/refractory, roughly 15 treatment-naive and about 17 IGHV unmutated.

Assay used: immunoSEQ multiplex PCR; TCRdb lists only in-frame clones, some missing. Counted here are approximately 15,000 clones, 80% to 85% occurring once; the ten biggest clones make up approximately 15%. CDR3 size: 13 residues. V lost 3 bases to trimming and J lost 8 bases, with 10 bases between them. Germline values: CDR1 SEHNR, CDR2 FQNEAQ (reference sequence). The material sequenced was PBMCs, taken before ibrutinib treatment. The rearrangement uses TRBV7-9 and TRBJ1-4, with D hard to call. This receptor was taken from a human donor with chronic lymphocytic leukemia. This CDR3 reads CASSFTVGEKLFF. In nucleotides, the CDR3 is TGTGCCAGCAGCTTCACGGTGGGCGAAAAACTGTTTTTT.